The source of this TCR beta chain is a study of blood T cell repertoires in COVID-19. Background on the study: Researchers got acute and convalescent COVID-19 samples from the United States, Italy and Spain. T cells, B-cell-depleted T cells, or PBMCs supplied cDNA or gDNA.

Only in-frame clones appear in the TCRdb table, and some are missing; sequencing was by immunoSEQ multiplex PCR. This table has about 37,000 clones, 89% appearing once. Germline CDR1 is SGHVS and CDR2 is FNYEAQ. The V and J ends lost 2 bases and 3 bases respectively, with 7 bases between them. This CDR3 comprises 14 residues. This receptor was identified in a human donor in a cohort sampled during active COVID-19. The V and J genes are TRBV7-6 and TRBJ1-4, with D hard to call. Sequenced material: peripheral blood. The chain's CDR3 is CASSLSQANEKLFF. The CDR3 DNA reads TGTGCCAGCAGCTTATCCCAGGCTAATGAAAAACTGTTTTTT.